This T cell receptor beta chain was documented in a study of T cells in Graves' hyperthyroidism and ophthalmopathy. Study information: Any treatment followed the collection of peripheral blood at initial diagnosis.

This clonotype was seen ten or more times. Germline lookup yields CDR1 DFQATT and CDR2 SNEGSKA (reference sequence). The CDR3 totals 14 residues. V was pared by 0 bases and J by 3 bases, with 11 bases between. RNA transcripts were the template for amplifying TCR beta CDR3 regions. In the first-round RT-PCR of the TCR CDR3, the HTBI primer set was used. TCRdb reprocessed the multiplex PCR reads via MiXCR and lists one record per CDR3 protein. The table has around 560,000 distinct CDR3 sequences, roughly 17% seen once; the top ten hold 15% to 20%. Newly diagnosed patients aged 18 to 65 had hyperthyroidism of under 2 months' duration. Pregnant or lactating patients were excluded, as were those with uncontrolled infection or other autoimmune disease. Diagnoses rested on clinical symptoms, serum thyroxine and TRAb, thyroid ultrasound and orbital computed tomography.

The sequenced sample was blood. The chain combines TRBV20-1 with TRBJ2-5; D may be TRBD1 (7 bases). This TCR came from a woman younger than 30 with Graves' hyperthyroidism. The DNA of the CDR3 is TGCAGTGCTAGAGACCCCAGGGGGGAAGAGACCCAGTACTTC. Amino acid sequence: CSARDPRGEETQYF.